These 20 T cell receptor beta chains originate from one sample sequenced in a study of CD8 T cells in Susac syndrome. Random hexamers were used to reverse transcribe about 0.5 to 1 ug of RNA. TCRdb called the immunoSEQ multiplex PCR reads again in MiXCR, with one record for every CDR3 protein. The sample has 200,000 or so distinct CDR3 sequences; approximately 95% are singletons. The sequencing input was CD8+ T cells from PBMCs. The receptors shown here come from a human donor with Susac syndrome.

CDR3 nucleotide sequence: TGTGCCAGCAGCGAACAGGGAACCCGAGACTCCTACGAGCAGTACTTC. Translating gives CASSEQGTRDSYEQYF. J is TRBJ2-7 and V is TRBV13, with D perhaps matching TRBD1 (6 bases). V was pared by 5 bases and J by 0 bases, with 17 bases between. This CDR3 has 16 residues. The germline gives CDR1 PRHDT, CDR2 FYEKMQ (reference sequence).

This clonotype showed up just a few times. The genes are TRBV5-6 and TRBJ2-3, with 9 bases matching TRBD1. The V gene's germline CDR1 is SGHDT and CDR2 YYEEEE. The CDR3 runs to 17 residues. The trim removed 3 bases at V and 3 bases at J, leaving 11 bases unmatched. CDR3 coding DNA: TGTGCCAGCAGCTCACCCCCGGGACAGGGAGGAACAGATACGCAGTATTTT. This translates into CASSSPPGQGGTDTQYF.

This chain joins TRBV19 and TRBJ1-6; 10 bases agree with TRBD1. The V and J ends lost 5 bases and 5 bases, in that order; junction bases with no gene match: 3. This CDR3 has 15 residues. Germline CDR1 is LNHDA and CDR2 is SQIVND (reference sequence). This chain's CDR3 is CASSFGQGDNSPLHF. The CDR3 region has the DNA TGTGCCAGTAGTTTCGGACAGGGGGATAATTCACCCCTCCACTTT.

CDR3 sequence reads: CASSLVRDHKETQYF. CDR3 bases: TGTGCCAGCAGCTTGGTAAGGGACCACAAAGAGACCCAGTACTTC. The chain links TRBV5-6 to TRBJ2-5; D may be TRBD1 or TRBD2 (5 bases each). The CDR3 runs to 15 residues. Trimming left V 0 bases short and J 3 bases short, with 12 bases between. Germline CDR1 SGHDT, CDR2 YYEEEE.

The rearrangement links TRBV7-9 to TRBJ2-5; unclear D gene. The CDR3 is 14 amino acids. V was shortened by 1 base and J by 5 bases, with 11 bases between the two germline ends. Germline CDR1 and CDR2: SEHNR and FQNEAQ (reference sequence). The CDR3 nucleotides are TGTGCCAGCAGCTTAGTCCGGCTGACGGAGACCCAGTACTTC. Encoded protein: CASSLVRLTETQYF.

J is TRBJ2-7 and V is TRBV11-2; 10 nucleotides agree with TRBD1. The CDR3 length is 14 residues. V was pared by 5 bases and J by 3 bases, with 4 bases of the junction left unmatched. Germline-derived CDR1 and CDR2 are SGHAT and FQNNGV. The CDR3: CASSQDRGYYEQYF. The DNA for the CDR3 is TGTGCCAGCAGCCAGGACAGGGGGTACTACGAGCAGTACTTC. The whole variable domain, filled in from reference TRBV11-2 and TRBJ2-7, reads EAGVAQSPRYKIIEKRQSVAFWCNPISGHATLYWYQQILGQGPKLLIQFQNNGVVDDSQLPKDRFSAERLKGVDSTLKIQPAKLEDSAVYLCASSQDRGYYEQYFGPGTRLTVT.

The V call is TRBV4-1, the J call TRBJ2-7, with TRBD2 matching 7 bases. Germline lookup yields CDR1 MGHRA and CDR2 YSYEKL. The CDR3 totals 14 residues. J was trimmed by 6 bases and V by 0 bases; bases with no gene match: 5. The CDR3 DNA reads TGCGCCAGCAGCCAAGATTCGGGGGGTGGCGAGCAGTACTTC. The encoded protein is CASSQDSGGGEQYF.

The chain carries TRBV29-1 and TRBJ1-1; unclear D gene. CDR1 is SQVTM, CDR2 ANQGSEA, per germline. CDR3 length: 12 residues. The ends were cut back, 4 bases at V and 1 base at J, with 7 bases in the middle. The CDR3 nucleotides are TGCAGCGTTGGGGAGGGGAACACTGAAGCTTTCTTT. Protein product: CSVGEGNTEAFF.

A word on this clonotype: One end of the junction varies from germline; a read error may be responsible. The gene calls are TRBV9 and TRBJ2-3, with 7 bases that match TRBD2. The CDR3 sequence is 15 residues long. Germline V gene lookup returns CDR1 SGDLS and CDR2 YYNGEE. CDR3 nucleotides: TGTGCCAGCAGCGTAGTAAGCGGGACCACAGATGCGCAGTATTTT. The encoded protein is CASSVVSGTTDAQYF.

This chain links TRBV19 with TRBJ2-1; 7 bases map to TRBD2. Trimming removed 0 bases from V and 5 bases from J; junction bases left unmatched: 4. The CDR3 consists of 15 residues. Germline V gene data show CDR1 as LNHDA and CDR2 as SQIVND (reference sequence). CDR3 protein: CASSIDREGDNEQFF. The CDR3 DNA is TGTGCCAGTAGTATAGACAGGGAGGGTGACAATGAGCAGTTCTTC.

The V gene is TRBV30, the J gene TRBJ2-7; TRBD1 matches at 7 bases. The CDR3 contains 14 residues. The germline gives CDR1 GTSNPN, CDR2 SVGIG (reference sequence). Unmatched junction bases numbered 4, after V lost 0 bases and J lost 2 bases. The CDR3 DNA follows: TGTGCCTGGAGTGTAAGCCAGGGGGCCTACGAGCAGTACTTC. Encoded protein: CAWSVSQGAYEQYF. The variable domain in full, completed from reference TRBV30 and TRBJ2-7, reads SQTIHQWPATLVQPVGSPLSLECTVEGTSNPNLYWYRQAAGRGLQLLFYSVGIGQISSEVPQNLSASRPQDRQFILSSKKLLLSDSGFYLCAWSVSQGAYEQYFGPGTRLTVT.

This chain connects TRBV20-1 to TRBJ2-3, with D possibly matching TRBD2 (6 bases). Germline CDR1 DFQATT, CDR2 SNEGSKA (reference sequence). V was pared by 5 bases and J by 4 bases, with 13 bases between. The CDR3 length is 13 residues. CDR3 bases: TGCAGTGCTTTCGGCGCGGGGTCAGATACGCAGTATTTT. This gives the protein CSAFGAGSDTQYF.

CDR3 residues: CASSAPAGLAGNNEQFF. Here the CDR3 DNA reads TGTGCCAGCAGCGCCCCTGCGGGACTAGCGGGTAACAATGAGCAGTTCTTC. This chain joins TRBV11-2 and TRBJ2-1, with 12 bases lining up with TRBD2. Germline trimming cut 5 bases from V and 5 bases from J; bases unmatched to any gene: 10. The germline CDR1 and CDR2 sequences are SGHAT and FQNNGV. This CDR3 comprises 17 residues.

The chain combines TRBV15 with TRBJ2-1; D tentatively reads TRBD1 or TRBD2 (6 bases each). CDR1 is LNHNV, CDR2 YYDKDF, per germline (reference sequence). The ends were cut back, 3 bases at V and 7 bases at J, with 10 bases in the middle. The length of the CDR3 is 13 residues. The CDR3 loop reads CATSRTRGNEQFF. As DNA, the CDR3 is TGTGCCACCAGCAGGACTAGGGGGAATGAGCAGTTCTTC.

This clonotype has just one count. The CDR3: CASREGGELFF. CDR3 coding DNA: TGTGCCAGCCGGGAGGGCGGGGAGCTGTTTTTT. The rearrangement uses TRBV6-2 or TRBV6-3 and TRBJ2-2; 8 bases fit TRBD2. The trim removed 8 bases at V and 7 bases at J, leaving 0 bases unmatched. Germline-derived CDR1 and CDR2 are MNHEY and SVGEGT. This CDR3 has 11 residues.

V is TRBV19 and J is TRBJ1-6, with TRBD1 matching over 12 bases. The CDR3 has 15 residues. Trimming took 10 bases from V and 7 from J; bases not matched to a gene: 8. From germline, CDR1 is LNHDA and CDR2 SQIVND (reference sequence). Here the CDR3 reads CATTPGQGANSPLHF. Here the CDR3 DNA reads TGTGCCACTACGCCGGGACAGGGGGCAAATTCACCCCTCCACTTT.

As DNA, the CDR3 is TGTGCCAGTAGTATAGGGAAGAACACTGAAGCTTTCTTT. This translates into CASSIGKNTEAFF. V and J are TRBV19 and TRBJ1-1; no clear D gene. With 1 base removed from V and 1 base from J, the gap between germline ends came to 4 bases. CDR3 length equals 13 residues. Germline CDR1 is LNHDA and CDR2 is SQIVND (reference sequence). The full variable domain, its missing parts supplied by reference TRBV19 and TRBJ1-1, is DGGITQSPKYLFRKEGQNVTLSCEQNLNHDAMYWYRQDPGQGLRLIYYSQIVNDFQKGDIAEGYSVSREKKESFPLTVTSAQKNPTAFYLCASSIGKNTEAFFGQGTRLTVV.

This rearrangement joins TRBV6-1 to TRBJ1-1; 8 bases are shared with TRBD1. This CDR3 spans 17 amino acids. Per germline, CDR1 MNHNS and CDR2 SASEGT. Trimming cost V 8 bases and J 3 bases; bases outside gene matches: 17. The CDR3 spells CASPSTGALNEDTEAFF. Written as DNA, the CDR3 is TGTGCCAGCCCATCGACAGGGGCCCTTAATGAGGACACTGAAGCTTTCTTT.

The genes are TRBV18 and TRBJ1-2; D possibly corresponds to TRBD1 (6 bases). Trimming took 0 bases from V and 4 from J, leaving 12 bases between them. In germline, CDR1 is KGHSH, CDR2 LQKENI. The CDR3 extends over 15 amino acids. The CDR3 region has the DNA TGTGCCAGCTCACCACCTACAGGGACTGTCTATGGCTACACCTTC. Encoded protein: CASSPPTGTVYGYTF.

The rearrangement joins TRBV12-3 or TRBV12-4 to TRBJ2-2; D gene uncertain. The ends were cut back, 8 bases at V and 0 bases at J, with 7 bases in the middle. CDR3 size: 13 residues. CDR3 in amino acids: CASLLPNTGELFF. Here the CDR3 DNA reads TGTGCCAGCCTGCTCCCGAACACCGGGGAGCTGTTTTTT.